These 8 T cell receptor beta chains were all obtained from the same sample, sequenced in a study of blood T cell repertoires in COVID-19. Assay: immunoSEQ multiplex PCR; the TCRdb copy retains only in-frame clones and omits some. The sample has a few hundred thousand clones; 85% to 90% are singletons. Specimen: peripheral blood. All receptors derive from a woman aged 55-69 years with COVID-19, enrolled during active disease.

The chain couples TRBV2 to TRBJ2-5, with a tentative D call TRBD1 (7 bases). The V and J ends lost 7 bases and 2 bases respectively, with 14 bases between them. Germline V CDR1 and CDR2: SNHLY, FYNNEI. The CDR3 is 14 residues long. The CDR3 spells CASTLRGQQETQYF. The CDR3 region has the DNA TGTGCCAGCACCTTGCGGGGACAGCAAGAGACCCAGTACTTC.

The rearrangement links TRBV3-1 (or the pseudogene TRBV3-2) to TRBJ1-1; 7 bases map to TRBD1. Unmatched junction bases numbered 13, after V lost 3 bases and J lost 6 bases. Germline V lookup: CDR1 LGHDT, CDR2 YNNKEL (reference sequence). This CDR3 comprises 16 residues. The CDR3 region has the DNA TGTGCCAGCAGCCACACTCGAAGGGGGCTGCGCGCTGAAGCTTTCTTT. This sequence encodes CASSHTRRGLRAEAFF.

Turning to this clone: The identical CDR3 is also encoded by other nucleotide sequences in the sample. The CDR3 nucleotides are TGTGCCAGTAGTGGGACACCCAATCAGCCCCAGCATTTT. Protein product: CASSGTPNQPQHF. The chain joins TRBV19 to TRBJ1-5; possibly TRBD1 for D (6 bases). The CDR3 runs to 13 residues. The germline V gene has CDR1 LNHDA and CDR2 SQIVND (reference sequence). Between the trimmed V and J ends, which lost 5 bases and 3 bases, there was a span of 8 bases.

This chain joins TRBV6-1 and TRBJ1-5; TRBD1 matches at 8 bases. Germline V gene lookup returns CDR1 MNHNS and CDR2 SASEGT. The CDR3 extends over 17 amino acids. Trimming at V came to 3 bases and at J to 3 bases, leaving 10 bases not matched to a gene. The CDR3 sequence: CASSDGRGPSDNQPQHF. DNA for the CDR3: TGTGCCAGCAGTGATGGCAGGGGGCCGAGTGACAATCAGCCCCAGCATTTT.

The chain recombines TRBV18 with TRBJ1-3, with D perhaps matching TRBD1 (6 bases). Germline V gene lookup returns CDR1 KGHSH and CDR2 LQKENI. This CDR3 is built from 14 residues. Trimming took off 4 bases at V and 2 bases at J, with 9 bases between the two ends. This chain's CDR3 is CASSQDRAGNTIYF. In DNA, the CDR3 is TGTGCCAGCTCACAGGACAGAGCTGGAAACACCATATATTTT.

The V call is TRBV19, the J call TRBJ1-6; TRBD1 matches 9 bases. The CDR3 spans 15 residues. CDR1 and CDR2 (germline): LNHDA, SQIVND (reference sequence). Losses at the gene ends were 3 bases for V and 7 bases for J; bases not matched to a gene: 4. The chain's CDR3 is CASSIGDRVNSPLHF. The DNA for the CDR3 is TGTGCCAGTAGTATTGGGGACAGGGTGAATTCACCCCTCCACTTT.

This clone showed up just a few times. The rearrangement uses TRBV3-1 (or the pseudogene TRBV3-2) and TRBJ1-6; D might be TRBD1 (6 bases). CDR3 length: 13 amino acids. Trimming shortened V by 8 bases and J by 7 bases, and 12 bases separated the two germline ends. Germline assignment: CDR1 LGHDT and CDR2 YNNKEL (reference sequence). CDR3 amino acids: CASRRGLNSPLHF. The CDR3, as DNA: TGTGCCAGCCGTAGGGGGTTGAATTCACCCCTCCACTTT.

The V and J genes are TRBV5-1 and TRBJ1-5, with 7 bases aligning to TRBD1. The germline gives CDR1 SGHRS, CDR2 YFSETQ. V was clipped by 4 bases and J by 6 bases; unmatched bases: 10. The CDR3 is 15 amino acids. Here the CDR3 reads CASSTGTDWSQPQHF. The CDR3 nucleotides are TGCGCCAGCAGCACGGGGACAGACTGGAGTCAGCCCCAGCATTTT.